A single sample gave rise to the 32 T cell receptor beta chains below, sequenced in a study of OX40 agonist ivuxolimab in advanced cancers. Method: immunoSEQ multiplex PCR; TCRdb's copy keeps in-frame clones and lacks some. The repertoire holds over 25,000 clones, 80% to 95% seen once, with about 9.4% in the top ten. The sample consisted of CD4+ or CD8+ T cells sorted from blood, taken in a trial of the OX40 agonist ivuxolimab. These receptors originate from an adult with an advanced solid tumor such as melanoma, head and neck, liver or kidney cancer.

Comments on this clone: One end of the junction does not line up with germline, which may come from a read error. Different DNA sequences within this sample yield the same CDR3. This rearrangement joins TRBV11-2 to TRBJ1-1, with 9 bases identical to TRBD1. The CDR3 is 16 amino acids. Per germline, CDR1 SGHAT and CDR2 FQNNGV. The CDR3 here is CASSLGTGAMNTEAFF. The CDR3 DNA sequence: TGTGCCAGCAGCTTAGGGACAGGGGCCATGAACACTGAGGCTTTCTTT.

This sequence joins TRBV11-2 and TRBJ2-1; 9 nucleotides align to TRBD2. Trimming cost V 5 bases and J 6 bases; bases outside gene matches: 5. The germline gives CDR1 SGHAT, CDR2 FQNNGV. This CDR3 region has 14 residues. For the CDR3, the DNA is TGTGCCAGCAGCAGAAATAGCGGGGGCAATGAGCAGTTCTTC. Translated, it gives CASSRNSGGNEQFF.

V usage is TRBV29-1 and J usage is TRBJ2-3; D remains unclear. This CDR3 spans 13 amino acids. V was shortened by 6 bases and J by 0 bases, with 10 bases between the two germline ends. CDR1 is SQVTM, CDR2 ANQGSEA, per germline. The CDR3 bases are TGCAGCGTGGACCGAGGCAGCACAGATACGCAGTATTTT. This codes for CSVDRGSTDTQYF.

This rearrangement joins TRBV19 to TRBJ1-2; D uncertain. The CDR3 sequence is 17 residues long. The V end lost 1 base, the J end lost 2 bases, and 17 bases lay between the germline ends. Per germline, CDR1 LNHDA and CDR2 SQIVND (reference sequence). The CDR3 protein is CASSIGVSLKENYGYTF. The CDR3, as DNA: TGTGCCAGTAGTATAGGGGTCAGCCTGAAGGAGAACTATGGCTACACCTTC.

The rearrangement links TRBV7-6 to TRBJ2-2; TRBD2 is a possible D gene (6 bases). Trimming took off 3 bases at V and 4 bases at J, with 12 bases between the two ends. The CDR3 runs 15 residues. Germline V gives CDR1 SGHVS, CDR2 FNYEAQ. CDR3 sequence (DNA): TGTGCCAGCAGCTTTATAGGAGGGAGCACCGGGGAGCTGTTTTTT. As protein: CASSFIGGSTGELFF.

The chain has TRBV12-5 and TRBJ2-1; 9 bases align to TRBD1. CDR3 length equals 16 residues. Germline assignment: CDR1 LGHNT and CDR2 FRNRAP. The junction had 14 bases not matched to a gene; V was cut back by 11 bases and J by 3 bases. The CDR3 DNA follows: TGTGCTCCAGAGAAGGGACAGGGAAAATGCTACAATGAGCAGTTCTTC. Translation: CAPEKGQGKCYNEQFF.

This sequence joins TRBV7-9 and TRBJ2-2; 10 bases are a match to TRBD2. Germline V CDR1 and CDR2: SEHNR, FQNEAQ (reference sequence). This CDR3 region has 16 residues. Germline trimming cut 2 bases from V and 4 bases from J; bases unmatched to any gene: 4. This CDR3 is CASSLNSGRVTGELFF. The CDR3 nucleotides read TGTGCCAGCAGCTTAAACAGCGGGAGGGTCACCGGGGAGCTGTTTTTT.

The chain has TRBV20-1 and TRBJ1-1; D gene ambiguous. The CDR3 is 11 amino acids. Trimming took 4 bases from V and 7 from J, leaving 10 bases between them. Germline lookup yields CDR1 DFQATT and CDR2 SNEGSKA (reference sequence). The CDR3 nucleotides read TGCAGTGCTATCGGACTTTATGAAGCTTTCTTT. Amino acid sequence: CSAIGLYEAFF.

This clone showed up just a few times. The gene calls are TRBV5-1 and TRBJ2-3; no firm D call. Trimming stripped 4 bases from V and 7 bases from J, with 16 bases between. CDR3 size: 14 residues. CDR1 and CDR2 from the germline V gene are SGHRS and YFSETQ. Here the CDR3 reads CASSLSGLSNTQYF. The DNA of the CDR3 is TGCGCCAGCAGCCTATCAGGTTTGAGCAATACGCAGTATTTT.

Here the CDR3 reads CASTEAGNYGYTF. As DNA, the CDR3 is TGTGCCAGCACCGAGGCAGGGAACTATGGCTACACCTTC. J is TRBJ1-2 and V is TRBV7-9; D may be TRBD1 (5 bases). Germline CDR1 SEHNR, CDR2 FQNEAQ (reference sequence). V was clipped by 7 bases and J by 2 bases, with 11 bases between them. The CDR3 totals 13 residues.

The V and J genes are TRBV6-6 and TRBJ2-7; D is uncertain. This CDR3 is built from 14 residues. V dropped 0 bases and J dropped 1 base, with 7 bases sitting between them. Germline assignment: CDR1 MNHNY and CDR2 SVGAGI (reference sequence). The CDR3 nucleotides are TGTGCCAGCAGTTACTCTACCGAGTCCTACGAGCAGTACTTC. It specifies CASSYSTESYEQYF.

This chain connects TRBV7-9 to TRBJ2-1; D may be TRBD2 (6 bases). CDR3 length equals 14 residues. Germline V gene sequence: CDR1 SEHNR, CDR2 FQNEAQ (reference sequence). V lost 5 bases, J lost 10 bases, and 18 bases lay in between. The CDR3 nucleotides are TGTGCCAGCAGCCCCCCATCGGGCCGGGGGGAGCAGTTCTTC. Residues: CASSPPSGRGEQFF.

The chain links TRBV7-2 to TRBJ1-6; tentatively, D is TRBD1 (5 bases). The CDR3 runs 14 residues. Germline assignment: CDR1 SGHTA and CDR2 FQGNSA. With 5 bases removed from V and 7 bases from J, the gap between germline ends came to 12 bases. CDR3 DNA: TGTGCCAGCAGCAGGGGCGAGAGAAATTCACCCCTCCACTTT. The encoded protein is CASSRGERNSPLHF.

J is TRBJ2-7 and V is TRBV11-2; D not certain. CDR3 size: 14 residues. Trimming removed 1 base from V and 1 base from J, with 8 bases in between. Germline values: CDR1 SGHAT, CDR2 FQNNGV. CDR3 amino acids: CASSLGGRSYEQYF. The CDR3 bases are TGTGCCAGCAGCTTAGGAGGACGGTCCTACGAGCAGTACTTC.

This clone was counted between two and nine times. This chain joins TRBV2 and TRBJ1-1; TRBD1 aligns across 10 bases. Trimming removed 4 bases from V and 5 bases from J; junction bases left unmatched: 4. The germline V gene encodes CDR1 SNHLY and CDR2 FYNNEI. There are 14 residues in the CDR3. CDR3 nucleotide sequence: TGTGCCAGCAGTGGGACAGGGGGAAGGACTGAAGCTTTCTTT. Its translation: CASSGTGGRTEAFF.

This clone was seen just once. The V gene is TRBV27, the J gene TRBJ1-1; 8 nucleotides line up with TRBD1. Unmatched junction bases numbered 3, after V lost 5 bases and J lost 4 bases. The CDR3 covers 13 residues. Germline CDR1 reads MNHEY; CDR2 reads SMNVEV (reference sequence). CDR3 sequence (DNA): TGTGCCAGCAGTGTCGGACAGGGCACTGAAGCTTTCTTT. This codes for CASSVGQGTEAFF.

Notes on this clone: One end of the junction does not line up with germline, which may come from a read error. This chain uses TRBV9 with TRBJ1-1; D is undetermined. Germline CDR1 SGDLS, CDR2 YYNGEE. This CDR3 contains 16 residues. The chain's CDR3 is CASSVAGNPLKTEAFF. Here the CDR3 DNA reads TGTGCCAGCAGCGTAGCTGGAAACCCGCTGAAGACTGAAGCTTTCTTT.

This chain uses TRBV27 with TRBJ1-6; TRBD1 matches 7 bases. The germline V gene has CDR1 MNHEY and CDR2 SMNVEV (reference sequence). J was trimmed by 6 bases and V by 6 bases; bases with no gene match: 5. This CDR3 contains 14 residues. CDR3 sequence reads: CASRVGQLNSPLHF. For the CDR3, the DNA is TGTGCCAGCAGGGTGGGACAGCTTAATTCACCCCTCCACTTT.

The rearrangement joins TRBV19 to TRBJ2-1; a possible D gene is TRBD2 (5 bases). The CDR3 runs 13 residues. Per germline, CDR1 LNHDA and CDR2 SQIVND (reference sequence). The V end lost 6 bases, the J end lost 5 bases, and 11 bases lay between the germline ends. The CDR3 DNA is TGTGCCAGTAGCTGGGGAGTGAACAATGAGCAGTTCTTC. Its protein is CASSWGVNNEQFF. Drawing the rest from reference TRBV19 and TRBJ2-1, the complete variable domain is DGGITQSPKYLFRKEGQNVTLSCEQNLNHDAMYWYRQDPGQGLRLIYYSQIVNDFQKGDIAEGYSVSREKKESFPLTVTSAQKNPTAFYLCASSWGVNNEQFFGPGTRLTVL.

V and J are TRBV29-1 and TRBJ2-7; D is undetermined. Germline V gene data show CDR1 as SQVTM and CDR2 as ANQGSEA. CDR3 length: 11 amino acids. V was clipped by 0 bases and J by 7 bases, with 7 bases between them. DNA of the CDR3: TGCAGCGTTGAAGATCTTATTGAGCAGTACTTC. Its translation: CSVEDLIEQYF.

The chain recombines TRBV7-2 with TRBJ2-1; TRBD2 might be the D (6 bases). The germline V gene encodes CDR1 SGHTA and CDR2 FQGNSA. The CDR3 consists of 15 residues. V lost 3 bases, J lost 7 bases, and 16 bases lay in between. The CDR3 coding sequence is TGTGCCAGCAGCTTCGGGACTTTAACGAGGAATGAGCAGTTCTTC. Residues: CASSFGTLTRNEQFF. Looking up the rest from reference TRBV7-2 and TRBJ2-1 gives the full variable domain: GAGVSQSPSNKVTEKGKDVELRCDPISGHTALYWYRQSLGQGLEFLIYFQGNSAPDKSGLPSDRFSAERTGGSVSTLTIQRTQQEDSAVYLCASSFGTLTRNEQFFGPGTRLTVL.

This clone came up a few times. The chain has TRBV20-1 and TRBJ1-1; D gene unclear. The CDR3 loop spans 11 amino acids. Germline values: CDR1 DFQATT, CDR2 SNEGSKA (reference sequence). V gave up 2 bases and J gave up 1 base, with 2 bases separating them. The CDR3 is CSARSNTEAFF. DNA for the CDR3: TGCAGTGCTAGATCGAACACTGAAGCTTTCTTT.

The rearrangement joins TRBV7-6 to TRBJ2-7; D is tentatively TRBD1 or TRBD2 (5 bases each). The V gene lost 1 base and the J gene lost 4 bases, with 14 bases spanning the gap. Germline V lookup: CDR1 SGHVS, CDR2 FNYEAQ. This CDR3 is built from 15 residues. The CDR3 region has the DNA TGTGCCAGCAGCTTAGGGGACCCATCGACATACGAGCAGTACTTC. Translation gives CASSLGDPSTYEQYF.

The rearrangement uses TRBV25-1 and TRBJ1-2; possibly TRBD1 for D (6 bases). The ends were cut back, 7 bases at V and 4 bases at J, with 16 bases in the middle. Germline V lookup: CDR1 MGHDK, CDR2 SYGVNS. The CDR3 length is 14 residues. The CDR3 sequence: CASTDDRPSYGYTF. CDR3 in DNA: TGTGCCAGCACTGATGACAGGCCCAGCTATGGCTACACCTTC.

This chain joins TRBV5-6 and TRBJ2-7; 7 nucleotides line up with TRBD1. V was clipped by 2 bases and J by 4 bases; unmatched bases: 3. CDR1 is SGHDT, CDR2 YYEEEE, per germline. The CDR3 runs to 13 residues. The CDR3 loop reads CASSLDREYEQYF. The CDR3 bases are TGTGCCAGCAGCTTAGACAGGGAGTACGAGCAGTACTTC.

The J gene is TRBJ2-7, the V gene TRBV30; no clear D. Germline CDR1 GTSNPN, CDR2 SVGIG (reference sequence). The CDR3 has 11 amino acids. Trimming cost V 2 bases and J 4 bases, with 6 bases left between them. The CDR3 loop reads CAWSTDYEQYF. DNA of the CDR3: TGTGCCTGGAGTACCGATTACGAGCAGTACTTC. The full variable domain, rest sourced from reference TRBV30 and TRBJ2-7, is SQTIHQWPATLVQPVGSPLSLECTVEGTSNPNLYWYRQAAGRGLQLLFYSVGIGQISSEVPQNLSASRPQDRQFILSSKKLLLSDSGFYLCAWSTDYEQYFGPGTRLTVT.

The chain employs TRBV13 and TRBJ1-2, with 9 bases that match TRBD1. Per the germline V gene, CDR1 is PRHDT and CDR2 is FYEKMQ (reference sequence). The junction had 3 bases not matched to a gene; V was cut back by 5 bases and J by 2 bases. The CDR3 is made up of 14 amino acids. The CDR3 spells CASSPGQGNYGYTF. CDR3 bases: TGTGCCAGCAGCCCCGGACAGGGGAACTATGGCTACACCTTC.

V usage is TRBV9 and J usage is TRBJ2-3; D tentatively fits TRBD1 or TRBD2 (5 bases each). The germline gives CDR1 SGDLS, CDR2 YYNGEE. V dropped 1 base and J dropped 2 bases, with 8 bases sitting between them. CDR3 size: 14 residues. The DNA of the CDR3 is TGTGCCAGCAGCGTATGGGGGTCCACAGATACGCAGTATTTT. Its protein product is CASSVWGSTDTQYF.

The V gene is TRBV7-3, the J gene TRBJ1-1; D is unclear. Germline CDR1 is SGHTA and CDR2 is FQGTGA. V was clipped by 2 bases and J by 7 bases, with 17 bases between them. The CDR3 has 15 amino acids. The CDR3 loop reads CASSLEGQALGEAFF. CDR3 coding DNA: TGTGCCAGCAGCTTAGAGGGTCAGGCGTTGGGTGAAGCTTTCTTT.

The chain uses TRBV6-5 and TRBJ2-7; the D is unclear. The V end was cut by 2 bases, the J end by 5 bases, with 13 bases between. From germline, CDR1 is MNHEY and CDR2 SVGAGI. The CDR3 is 14 residues long. The CDR3 DNA is TGTGCCAGCAGTTACCGTGGGGTGCTCCACGAGCAGTACTTC. It is translated as CASSYRGVLHEQYF.

The rearrangement links TRBV19 to TRBJ2-2, with D perhaps TRBD2 (6 bases). Germline V gene sequence: CDR1 LNHDA, CDR2 SQIVND (reference sequence). The CDR3 loop spans 15 amino acids. The V gene lost 4 bases and the J gene lost 2 bases, with 11 bases spanning the gap. CDR3 residues: CASSNLGLNTGELFF. CDR3 bases: TGTGCCAGTAGTAACTTGGGACTTAACACCGGGGAGCTGTTTTTT.

The chain employs TRBV19 and TRBJ2-7, with D perhaps TRBD1 (5 bases). The germline V and J ends were trimmed by 3 bases and 5 bases, with 11 bases remaining between them. The CDR3 totals 13 residues. Germline V gives CDR1 LNHDA, CDR2 SQIVND (reference sequence). CDR3 protein: CASSISWGDEQYF. As DNA, the CDR3 is TGTGCCAGTAGTATCTCGTGGGGCGACGAGCAGTACTTC.